These 24 T cell receptor beta chains were sequenced from one sample in a study of beta chain features in type 1 diabetes. The whole isolated RNA underwent reverse transcription, so sequencing captured expressed TCRB transcripts. TCRdb keeps only in-frame clones here, not all; method: immunoSEQ multiplex PCR. The repertoire holds around 500,000 clones, 25% to 35% seen once, with around 0.065% in the top ten. The sample was naive CD4+ T cells from blood. These receptors originate from a man younger than 35 in good health.

This clone showed up just a few times. This chain uses TRBV6-1 with TRBJ2-1; 10 bases are a match to TRBD2. The V gene's germline CDR1 is MNHNS and CDR2 SASEGT. V lost 4 bases and J lost 1; bases outside the gene matches: 7. This CDR3 region has 17 residues. This CDR3 is CASSAPSGRGSYNEQFF. In nucleotides, the CDR3 is TGTGCCAGCAGTGCGCCTAGCGGGAGAGGATCCTACAATGAGCAGTTCTTC.

This clone was seen a few times. The rearrangement joins TRBV7-9 to TRBJ2-1, with D unclear. Germline CDR1 is SEHNR and CDR2 is FQNEAQ (reference sequence). CDR3 length: 14 residues. The ends were cut back, 2 bases at V and 4 bases at J, with 9 bases in the middle. The CDR3 loop is CASSLHGQYNEQFF. The CDR3 DNA reads as TGTGCCAGCAGCTTACATGGGCAGTACAATGAGCAGTTCTTC.

The chain has TRBV5-6 and TRBJ2-1; no firm D call. The V gene's germline CDR1 is SGHDT and CDR2 YYEEEE. Trimming stripped 2 bases from V and 7 bases from J, with 4 bases between. The CDR3 spans 11 residues. CDR3 in amino acids: CASSFVNEQFF. The CDR3 coding sequence is TGTGCCAGCAGCTTCGTGAATGAGCAGTTCTTC.

This clone was found a few times. CDR3 in DNA: TGTGCCAGCAGTACCGCACCTTACGAGCAGTACTTC. It encodes CASSTAPYEQYF. The V gene is TRBV28, the J gene TRBJ2-7; D call uncertain. The CDR3 extends over 12 amino acids. CDR1 is MDHEN and CDR2 is SYDVKM in the germline V gene. V lost 5 bases and J 4 bases, leaving 9 bases between the germline ends.

The chain has TRBV15 and TRBJ2-1, with 12 bases lining up with TRBD2. The CDR3 extends over 16 amino acids. The V segment lost 4 bases and the J segment 4 bases; nucleotides outside the gene matches: 5. CDR1 and CDR2 (germline): LNHNV, YYDKDF (reference sequence). The CDR3 region has the DNA TGTGCCACCAGCACATCGACTAGCGGGAGATACAATGAGCAGTTCTTC. Encoded protein: CATSTSTSGRYNEQFF.

This clone has more than one count but fewer than ten. This chain uses TRBV5-4 with TRBJ2-1; D is uncertain. The germline V gene has CDR1 SGHNT and CDR2 YYREEE (reference sequence). Trimming took 0 bases from V and 10 from J, leaving 8 bases between them. The CDR3 covers 12 residues. The CDR3 DNA follows: TGTGCCAGCAGCTTGGGGGCTCGAGAGCAGTTCTTC. This encodes CASSLGAREQFF.

The chain joins TRBV27 to TRBJ2-7; 8 positions agree with TRBD2. This CDR3 has 15 amino acids. Germline CDR1 reads MNHEY; CDR2 reads SMNVEV (reference sequence). Trimming cost V 2 bases and J 3 bases; bases outside gene matches: 6. CDR3 nucleotide sequence: TGTGCCAGCAGTTTAAACGGGAGGGCTCTCTACGAGCAGTACTTC. Residues: CASSLNGRALYEQYF.

This clone has just a few counts. The gene calls are TRBV29-1 and TRBJ2-3, with a weak D call TRBD2 (5 bases). V was pared by 4 bases and J by 1 base, with 6 bases between. This CDR3 is built from 12 residues. Germline V gene data show CDR1 as SQVTM and CDR2 as ANQGSEA. CDR3 amino acids: CSVVEGTDTQYF. CDR3 sequence (DNA): TGCAGCGTTGTGGAGGGCACAGATACGCAGTATTTT.

This rearrangement joins TRBV2 to TRBJ2-1, with 9 bases that match TRBD2. Germline V gives CDR1 SNHLY, CDR2 FYNNEI. J gave up 2 bases and V 2 bases, and 4 bases lay outside the gene matches. The CDR3 has 16 amino acids. CDR3 sequence: CASSEYGGRAYNEQFF. The CDR3 DNA reads TGTGCCAGCAGTGAATATGGCGGGAGGGCCTACAATGAGCAGTTCTTC.

The gene calls are TRBV2 and TRBJ2-1; D unclear. V lost 0 bases, J lost 0 bases, and 6 bases lay in between. This CDR3 is 15 amino acids long. The V gene's germline CDR1 is SNHLY and CDR2 FYNNEI. CDR3 amino acids: CASSEARSSYNEQFF. For the CDR3, the DNA is TGTGCCAGCAGTGAAGCGAGGAGCTCCTACAATGAGCAGTTCTTC.

A note on this clone: Other DNA sequences of this sample code for an identical CDR3. The chain couples TRBV15 to TRBJ1-2; D gene uncertain. The CDR3 covers 12 residues. V lost 1 base and J 4 bases, leaving 4 bases between the germline ends. Germline V CDR1 and CDR2: LNHNV, YYDKDF (reference sequence). CDR3 in DNA: TGTGCCACCAGCAGAGGTGGCTATGGCTACACCTTC. Translation: CATSRGGYGYTF.

V is TRBV7-2 and J is TRBJ1-2; D not resolved. The V gene lost 0 bases and the J gene lost 0 bases, with 8 bases spanning the gap. The CDR3 totals 15 residues. CDR1 and CDR2 (germline): SGHTA, FQGNSA. CDR3 residues: CASSLAGSPNYGYTF. The CDR3 DNA sequence: TGTGCCAGCAGCTTAGCGGGTTCACCTAACTATGGCTACACCTTC.

The chain couples TRBV5-1 to TRBJ1-2; D perhaps matches TRBD1 (5 bases). The germline CDR1 and CDR2 sequences are SGHRS and YFSETQ. The CDR3 runs 14 residues. Deletions cut 3 bases from V and 8 bases from J, with 17 bases between. CDR3 amino acids: CASSSGTTRGGYTF. The CDR3 DNA reads TGCGCCAGCAGCTCCGGGACGACCCGAGGCGGCTACACCTTC.

The rearrangement uses TRBV7-9 and TRBJ1-4; a weak D match, TRBD1 (5 bases). The CDR3 runs to 14 residues. Germline V gene data show CDR1 as SEHNR and CDR2 as FQNEAQ (reference sequence). Trimming took 6 bases from V and 7 from J, leaving 15 bases between them. The CDR3 is CASSSSGAIEKLFF. CDR3 coding DNA: TGTGCCAGCAGTTCCAGCGGGGCTATTGAAAAACTGTTTTTT.

The genes are TRBV6-5 and TRBJ2-5; D ambiguous. The ends were cut back, 4 bases at V and 3 bases at J, with 12 bases in the middle. CDR3 size: 14 residues. Germline CDR1 reads MNHEY; CDR2 reads SVGAGI. DNA for the CDR3: TGTGCCAGCAGTTCATCGGGCCTAAAAGAGACCCAGTACTTC. Translation: CASSSSGLKETQYF.

A few counts support this clone. V and J are TRBV10-3 and TRBJ2-1, with D perhaps matching TRBD2 (6 bases). This CDR3 spans 11 amino acids. Germline values: CDR1 ENHRY, CDR2 SYGVKD. V dropped 10 bases and J dropped 8 bases, with 12 bases sitting between them. The CDR3 reads CATTSYDEQFF. CDR3 sequence (DNA): TGTGCCACGACTAGTTACGATGAGCAGTTCTTC.

The chain uses TRBV7-2 and TRBJ2-5, with D uncertain. The CDR3 consists of 13 residues. Trimming removed 4 bases at V and 0 bases at J, with 6 bases between. CDR1 is SGHTA, CDR2 FQGNSA, per germline. The CDR3 DNA reads as TGTGCCAGCAGCTCAGGTTACCAAGAGACCCAGTACTTC. Amino acids: CASSSGYQETQYF.

There are a few counts of this clone. The chain carries TRBV11-2 and TRBJ2-7, with TRBD1 matching over 9 bases. J lost 2 bases, V lost 3 bases, and 5 bases had no gene match. Germline V gene data show CDR1 as SGHAT and CDR2 as FQNNGV. This CDR3 has 15 amino acids. In DNA form, the CDR3 reads TGTGCCAGCAGCTTGACGGACAGGGGTCCCTACGAGCAGTACTTC. Translation: CASSLTDRGPYEQYF.

V and J are TRBV7-2 and TRBJ2-4; D is unresolved. CDR3 length: 11 residues. The germline CDR1 and CDR2 sequences are SGHTA and FQGNSA. The V and J ends lost 6 bases and 9 bases respectively, with 9 bases between them. In DNA, the CDR3 is TGTGCCAGCAGTCTCTCGCGCATTCAGTACTTC. Translated, it gives CASSLSRIQYF.

This clone was seen only a few times. The J gene is TRBJ1-4, the V gene TRBV7-2, with D unresolved. The germline V gene encodes CDR1 SGHTA and CDR2 FQGNSA. This CDR3 comprises 15 residues. With 0 bases removed from V and 6 bases from J, the gap between germline ends came to 11 bases. In DNA form, the CDR3 reads TGTGCCAGCAGCTTAGCGCGTCAGGCACATGAAAAACTGTTTTTT. Translated, it gives CASSLARQAHEKLFF.

This clone was picked up one time. The CDR3 spells CAWGGGNTIYF. In DNA, the CDR3 is TGTGCCTGGGGGGGTGGAAACACCATATATTTT. The V call is TRBV30, the J call TRBJ1-3, with D perhaps matching TRBD1 (5 bases). V lost 5 bases to trimming and J lost 3 bases, with 5 bases between them. Germline assignment: CDR1 GTSNPN and CDR2 SVGIG (reference sequence). The CDR3 is 11 amino acids.

V usage is TRBV15 and J usage is TRBJ2-4, with D possibly TRBD2 on 6 matching bases. Per germline, CDR1 LNHNV and CDR2 YYDKDF (reference sequence). The CDR3 contains 17 residues. Trimming removed 4 bases from V and 3 bases from J, with 19 bases in between. The CDR3 loop is CATSKEGTRAGKNIQYF. The DNA of the CDR3 is TGTGCCACCAGCAAGGAGGGTACACGGGCAGGCAAAAACATTCAGTACTTC.

This clone was seen more than once but under ten times. The CDR3 DNA reads as TGTGCCTGGAATAAGGGAGGGGAGAACACTGAAGCTTTCTTT. Encoded protein: CAWNKGGENTEAFF. The genes are TRBV30 and TRBJ1-1, with D perhaps TRBD1 (5 bases). Trimming removed 4 bases from V and 1 base from J, with 13 bases in between. This CDR3 is 14 amino acids long. The germline gives CDR1 GTSNPN, CDR2 SVGIG (reference sequence).

The chain combines TRBV5-1 with TRBJ2-7; D perhaps matches TRBD2 (6 bases). CDR1 is SGHRS and CDR2 is YFSETQ in the germline V gene. The V end lost 0 bases, the J end lost 0 bases, and 13 bases lay between the germline ends. The CDR3 consists of 16 residues. The DNA of the CDR3 is TGCGCCAGCAGCTTGGCCCGAGGCGGGAACTCCTACGAGCAGTACTTC. This gives the protein CASSLARGGNSYEQYF.